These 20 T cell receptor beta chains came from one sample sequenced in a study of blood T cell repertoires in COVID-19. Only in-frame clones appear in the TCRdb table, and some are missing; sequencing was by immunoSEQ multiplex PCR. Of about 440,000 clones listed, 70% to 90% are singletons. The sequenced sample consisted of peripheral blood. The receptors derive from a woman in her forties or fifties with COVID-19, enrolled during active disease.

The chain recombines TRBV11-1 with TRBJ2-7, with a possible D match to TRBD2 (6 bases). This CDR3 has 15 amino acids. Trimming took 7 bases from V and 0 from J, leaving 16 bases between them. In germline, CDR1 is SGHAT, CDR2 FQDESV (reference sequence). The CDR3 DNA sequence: TGTGCCAGCAAGGAGGGTGCAGGGTCCTCCTACGAGCAGTACTTC. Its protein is CASKEGAGSSYEQYF. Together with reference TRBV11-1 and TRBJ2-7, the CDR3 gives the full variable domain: EAEVAQSPRYKITEKSQAVAFWCDPISGHATLYWYRQILGQGPELLVQFQDESVVDDSQLPKDRFSAERLKGVDSTLKIQPAELGDSAMYLCASKEGAGSSYEQYFGPGTRLTVT.

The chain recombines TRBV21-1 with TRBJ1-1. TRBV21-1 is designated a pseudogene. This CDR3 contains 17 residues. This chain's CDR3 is CASSKGGPPVSYTEAFF. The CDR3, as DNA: TGTGCCAGCAGCAAAGGAGGTCCCCCCGTGTCGTACACTGAAGCTTTCTTT.

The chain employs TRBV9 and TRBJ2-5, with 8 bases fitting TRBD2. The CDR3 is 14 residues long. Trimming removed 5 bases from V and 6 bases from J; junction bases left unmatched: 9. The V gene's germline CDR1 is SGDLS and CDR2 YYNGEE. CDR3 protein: CASSAPGGQKTQYF. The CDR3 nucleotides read TGTGCCAGCAGTGCCCCGGGGGGGCAAAAGACCCAGTACTTC.

CDR3 DNA sequence: TGTGCCAGCAGTTACAGGGACAGGGGGCAAGAGACCCAGTACTTC. It specifies CASSYRDRGQETQYF. The rearrangement joins TRBV6-5 to TRBJ2-5; TRBD1 matches 11 bases. The length of the CDR3 is 15 residues. Germline CDR1 reads MNHEY; CDR2 reads SVGAGI. V lost 2 bases, J lost 2 bases, and 1 base stayed unmatched.

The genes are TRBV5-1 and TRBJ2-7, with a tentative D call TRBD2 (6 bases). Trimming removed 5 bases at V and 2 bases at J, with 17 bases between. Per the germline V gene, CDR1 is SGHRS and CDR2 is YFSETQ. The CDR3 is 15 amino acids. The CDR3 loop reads CASRLYLPGAYEQYF. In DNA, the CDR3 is TGCGCCAGCAGGTTATATCTACCGGGAGCCTACGAGCAGTACTTC.

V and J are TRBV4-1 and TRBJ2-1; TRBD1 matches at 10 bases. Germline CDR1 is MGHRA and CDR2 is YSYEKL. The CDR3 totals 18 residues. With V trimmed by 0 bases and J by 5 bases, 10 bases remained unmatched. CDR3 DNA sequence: TGCGCCAGCAGCCAAGATGAGATAGGGACAGGGGCAAACAATGAGCAGTTCTTC. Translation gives CASSQDEIGTGANNEQFF.

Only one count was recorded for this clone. CDR3 in amino acids: CASSQGQGVYGYTF. In DNA form, the CDR3 reads TGCGCCAGCAGCCAGGGACAGGGGGTCTATGGCTACACCTTC. The V gene is TRBV5-1, the J gene TRBJ1-2; 11 nucleotides match TRBD1. The CDR3 covers 14 residues. Per germline, CDR1 SGHRS and CDR2 YFSETQ. J was trimmed by 4 bases and V by 4 bases; bases with no gene match: 3.

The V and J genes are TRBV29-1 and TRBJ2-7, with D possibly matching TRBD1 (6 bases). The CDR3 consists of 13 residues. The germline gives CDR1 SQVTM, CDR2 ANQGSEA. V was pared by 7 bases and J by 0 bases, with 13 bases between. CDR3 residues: CSARDIISYEQYF. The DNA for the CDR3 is TGCAGCGCCCGGGACATCATCTCCTACGAGCAGTACTTC.

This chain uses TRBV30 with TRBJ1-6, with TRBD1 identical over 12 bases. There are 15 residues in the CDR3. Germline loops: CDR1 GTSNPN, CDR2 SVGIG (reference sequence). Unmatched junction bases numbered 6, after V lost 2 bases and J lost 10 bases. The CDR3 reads CAWSKGGTGGSPLHF. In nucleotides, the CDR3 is TGTGCCTGGAGTAAGGGTGGGACAGGGGGCTCACCCCTCCACTTT.

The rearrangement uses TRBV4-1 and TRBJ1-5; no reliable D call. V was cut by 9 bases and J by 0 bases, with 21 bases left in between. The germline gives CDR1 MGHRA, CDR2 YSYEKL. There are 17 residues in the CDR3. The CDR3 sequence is CARNPPSVNYSNQPQHF. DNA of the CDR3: TGCGCCAGGAATCCGCCTTCAGTAAATTATAGCAATCAGCCCCAGCATTTT.

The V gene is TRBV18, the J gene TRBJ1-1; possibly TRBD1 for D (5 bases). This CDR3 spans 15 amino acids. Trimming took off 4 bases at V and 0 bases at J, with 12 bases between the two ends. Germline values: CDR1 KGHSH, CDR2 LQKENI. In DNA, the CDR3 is TGTGCCAGCTCACTCAGACAGACCATGAACACTGAAGCTTTCTTT. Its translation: CASSLRQTMNTEAFF. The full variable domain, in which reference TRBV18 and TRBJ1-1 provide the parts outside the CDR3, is NAGVMQNPRHLVRRRGQEARLRCSPMKGHSHVYWYRQLPEEGLKFMVYLQKENIIDESGMPKERFSAEFPKEGPSILRIQQVVRGDSAAYFCASSLRQTMNTEAFFGQGTRLTVV.

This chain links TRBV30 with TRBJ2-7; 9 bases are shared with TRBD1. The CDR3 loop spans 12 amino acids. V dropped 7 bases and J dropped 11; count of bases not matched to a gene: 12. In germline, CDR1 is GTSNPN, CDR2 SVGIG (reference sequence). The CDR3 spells CALDRDRVNKYF. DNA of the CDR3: TGTGCCTTAGACCGGGACAGGGTAAACAAGTACTTC.

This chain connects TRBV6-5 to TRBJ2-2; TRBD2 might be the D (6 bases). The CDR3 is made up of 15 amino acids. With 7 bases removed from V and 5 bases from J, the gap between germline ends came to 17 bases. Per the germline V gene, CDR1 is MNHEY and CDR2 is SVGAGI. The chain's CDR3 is CASTRPGGGTGELFF. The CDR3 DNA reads TGTGCCAGCACACGTCCCGGAGGAGGGACCGGGGAGCTGTTTTTT.

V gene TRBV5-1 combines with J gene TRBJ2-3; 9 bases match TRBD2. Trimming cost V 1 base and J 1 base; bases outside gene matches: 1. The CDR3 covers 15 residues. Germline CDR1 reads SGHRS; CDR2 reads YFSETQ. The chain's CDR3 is CASSLKRGGTDTQYF. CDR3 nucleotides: TGCGCCAGCAGCTTGAAGCGGGGGGGCACAGATACGCAGTATTTT.

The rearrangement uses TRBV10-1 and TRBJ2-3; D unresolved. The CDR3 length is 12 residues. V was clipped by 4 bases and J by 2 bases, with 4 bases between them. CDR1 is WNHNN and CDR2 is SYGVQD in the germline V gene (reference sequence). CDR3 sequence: CASSANTDTQYF. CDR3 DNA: TGCGCCAGCAGTGCTAACACAGATACGCAGTATTTT.

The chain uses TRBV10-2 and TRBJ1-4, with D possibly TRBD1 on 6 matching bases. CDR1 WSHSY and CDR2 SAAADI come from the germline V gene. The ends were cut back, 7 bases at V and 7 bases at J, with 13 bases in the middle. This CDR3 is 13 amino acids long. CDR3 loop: CASTREGGEKLFF. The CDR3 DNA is TGCGCCAGCACCCGCGAAGGGGGTGAAAAACTGTTTTTT.

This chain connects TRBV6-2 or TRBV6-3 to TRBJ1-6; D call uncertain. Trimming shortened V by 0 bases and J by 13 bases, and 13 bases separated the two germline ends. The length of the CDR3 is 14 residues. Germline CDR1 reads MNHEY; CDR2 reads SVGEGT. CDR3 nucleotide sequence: TGTGCCAGCAGTTACTCGGGAGGGTTTAGGCCCCTCCACTTT. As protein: CASSYSGGFRPLHF.

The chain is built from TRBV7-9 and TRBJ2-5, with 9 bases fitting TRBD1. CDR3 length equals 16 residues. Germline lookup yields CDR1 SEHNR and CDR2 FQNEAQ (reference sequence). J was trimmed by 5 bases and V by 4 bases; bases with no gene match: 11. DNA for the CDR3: TGTGCCAGCAGCTCCCGGGACAGGGCGGTTGGTGAGACCCAGTACTTC. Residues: CASSSRDRAVGETQYF.

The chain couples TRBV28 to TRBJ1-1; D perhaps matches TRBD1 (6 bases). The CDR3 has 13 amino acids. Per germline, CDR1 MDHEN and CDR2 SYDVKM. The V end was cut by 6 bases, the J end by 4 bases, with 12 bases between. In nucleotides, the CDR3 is TGTGCCAGCAGGCGTACAGGGATCACTGAAGCTTTCTTT. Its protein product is CASRRTGITEAFF. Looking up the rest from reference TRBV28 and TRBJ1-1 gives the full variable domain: DVKVTQSSRYLVKRTGEKVFLECVQDMDHENMFWYRQDPGLGLRLIYFSYDVKMKEKGDIPEGYSVSREKKERFSLILESASTNQTSMYLCASRRTGITEAFFGQGTRLTVV.

CDR3 loop: CASSLTGESSYTF. The CDR3 region has the DNA TGTGCCAGTAGTTTGACAGGGGAATCAAGCTACACCTTC. This rearrangement joins TRBV19 to TRBJ1-2, with 8 bases aligning to TRBD1. The CDR3 sequence is 13 residues long. The germline gives CDR1 LNHDA, CDR2 SQIVND (reference sequence). V trimming: 5 bases; J trimming: 9 bases; junction bases outside the gene matches: 8.